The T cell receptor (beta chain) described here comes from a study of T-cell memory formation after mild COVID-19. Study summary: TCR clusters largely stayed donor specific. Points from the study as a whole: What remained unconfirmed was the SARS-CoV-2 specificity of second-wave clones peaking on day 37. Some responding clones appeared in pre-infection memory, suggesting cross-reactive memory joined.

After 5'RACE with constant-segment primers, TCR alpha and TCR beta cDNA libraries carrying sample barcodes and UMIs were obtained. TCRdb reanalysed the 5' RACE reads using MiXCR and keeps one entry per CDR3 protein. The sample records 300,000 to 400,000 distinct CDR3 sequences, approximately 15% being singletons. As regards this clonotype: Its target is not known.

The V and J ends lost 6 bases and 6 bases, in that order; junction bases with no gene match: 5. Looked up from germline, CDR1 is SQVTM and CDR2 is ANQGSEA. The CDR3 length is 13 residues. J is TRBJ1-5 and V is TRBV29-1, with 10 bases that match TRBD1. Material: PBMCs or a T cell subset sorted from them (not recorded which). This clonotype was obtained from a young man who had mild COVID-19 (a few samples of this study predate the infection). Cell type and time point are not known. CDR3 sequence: CSVGQGRSQPQHF. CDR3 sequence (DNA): TGCAGCGTGGGACAGGGGAGATCTCAGCCCCAGCATTTT.